This TCR beta chain came from a study of shared clonotypes between healthy human individuals. The CDR3 runs 14 residues. V lost 3 bases and J 7 bases, leaving 15 bases between the germline ends. Germline assignment: CDR1 LNHDA and CDR2 SQIVND (reference sequence). Original processing notes: Junction-only sequences without quality scores came from ImmunoSEQ, so filtering differed. Clones were read by immunoSEQ multiplex PCR, and TCRdb kept only the in-frame ones, dropping some. V, J and clone size derive from that table, while D and trimming were established from the DNA sequence. Of approximately 1,000,000 clones listed, more than 75% were seen once; the top ten hold around 0.47%.

This chain links TRBV19 with TRBJ2-5; TRBD2 might be the D (5 bases). What was sequenced was memory CD4+ T cells from PBMCs. The subset: CD45RA-negative fraction. This TCR was sampled from a man younger than 35 in good health. Some clones in this sample may be carry-over from other donors' samples. CDR3 in DNA: TGTGCCAGTAGTATTGGACTGTCCCGGGGGACCCAGTACTTC. It codes for CASSIGLSRGTQYF.